The source of this TCR beta chain is a study of OX40 agonist ivuxolimab in advanced cancers. In terms of the full investigation: Ivuxolimab, which targeted the costimulatory receptor OX40 (CD134), was an agonistic, fully human IgG2 monoclonal antibody. Intravenous ivuxolimab was administered to patients every 2 weeks at six dose levels: 0.01, 0.1, 0.3, 1.5, 3 and 10 mg/kg. Of the approximately 50 dose-escalation patients, hepatocellular carcinoma was present in approximately 20, melanoma in some 15, renal cell carcinoma in 9 and head and neck cancer in 9. In the dose-escalation cohort, 70% to 85% of patients were male, and the mean age was roughly 60 years, with a range of about 23 to 90. Patients were allowed to have had prior anti-PD-1, anti-PD-L1 or anti-CTLA-4 therapy, and approximately 40% of the dose-escalation patients had previously received checkpoint inhibitors. Partial responses occurred in three dose-escalation patients, of whom one had hepatocellular carcinoma and two had cutaneous melanoma. Peripheral TCRbeta sequencing aimed to test whether ivuxolimab altered TCR sequence diversity and caused clonal T-cell expansion. The monotherapy dose-escalation portion (N of about 50 patients) of the phase I ivuxolimab trial is reported in the paper. Here is what the overall study found, with its caveats: Antigen specificity was not determined for the clonally expanded peripheral T cells. At doses of 0.1 to 3.0 mg/kg, clonal expansion of both CD4+ and CD8+ T cells in blood was seen between baseline and week 6. Low levels of normalized T-cell clonal expansion were also seen in some nonresponding patients. After ivuxolimab, CD8+ T cells had more expanded clones than CD4+ T cells on average. In the 0.1-3.0 mg/kg groups, partial responders had among the lowest normalized peripheral clonal expansion, particularly in CD8+ T cells.

Of note for this clone: Its antigen is currently not known. Base qualities were left out, and no much larger clone turns up one base away.

The trial excluded patients who had a history of autoimmune disease or who were on systemic immunosuppression. In every dose cohort, peripheral blood was drawn for TCR sequencing at baseline, cycle 4 day 1, and cycle 7 day 1. The samples were drawn from a first-in-human, open-label, multicenter phase I dose-escalation trial of ivuxolimab. Adults with locally advanced or metastatic head and neck squamous cell, hepatocellular, melanoma or renal cell carcinoma were enrolled in the trial. Before TCR sequencing, CD4+ T cells and CD8+ T cells were sorted from peripheral blood as separate populations. Genomic DNA was isolated from the sorted cells so that the TCRbeta CDR3 region could be sequenced. The immunoSEQ Assay was used for sequencing of TCRbeta CDR3 regions. TCRdb took this table from immuneACCESS and kept in-frame rearrangements with V and J called. Such tables lack part of the clones; where checked against another copy, unresolved V genes explain under half of the gap, and the rest is unexplained. The sample table contains approximately 10,000 clones; only one count was recorded for about nine tenths of them. Approximately 11% of the sample goes to the ten largest clones.

Sample: CD4+ or CD8+ T cells sorted from blood, taken in a trial of the OX40 agonist ivuxolimab. The TCR sequence derives from an adult with an advanced solid tumor such as melanoma, head and neck, liver or kidney cancer.

CDR3 region: CASSEPFIVEGYTF. In nucleotide form, the sequence is TGTGCCAGCAGTGAACCCTTCATAGTTGAGGGCTACACCTTC. The chain uses TRBV6-1 and TRBJ1-2; the D gene lacks a confident call. Trimming removed 2 bases from V and 8 bases from J, leaving 15 bases between the germline ends. CDR1 is given as MNHNS and CDR2 as SASEGT, both from the germline V gene. The CDR3 sequence holds 14 residues, the cysteine and phenylalanine included. The retained sequence is limited to the CDR3, 42 bases, with the frame set at the first base.